Following are 19 T cell receptor beta chains from one sample sequenced in a study of CD8 T cells in Susac syndrome. Reverse transcription of about 0.45 to 1 ug RNA was carried out with random hexamers. Via MiXCR, TCRdb re-called the immunoSEQ multiplex PCR reads, giving one row per CDR3 protein. The sample includes under 200,000 distinct CDR3 sequences, about 90% of them seen just once. Material for sequencing was CD4+ T cells from PBMCs. Receptor source: a human donor in good health.

CDR3 in amino acids: CSARAATSGDYNEQFF. In DNA, the CDR3 is TGCAGTGCTAGGGCCGCTACTAGCGGGGATTACAATGAGCAGTTCTTC. The V gene is TRBV20-1, the J gene TRBJ2-1, with 10 nucleotides matching TRBD2. This CDR3 spans 16 amino acids. CDR1 and CDR2 (germline): DFQATT, SNEGSKA (reference sequence). V shed 3 bases, J shed 4 bases, and the junction held 9 bases outside the gene matches.

This clonotype was recorded only once. This chain connects TRBV5-1 to TRBJ2-3, with 7 bases lining up with TRBD2. In germline, CDR1 is SGHRS, CDR2 YFSETQ. CDR3 size: 14 residues. Trimming took 6 bases from V and 2 from J; bases not matched to a gene: 6. The CDR3 sequence: CASTERGNTDTQYF. CDR3 coding DNA: TGCGCCAGCACCGAGCGGGGCAACACAGATACGCAGTATTTT.

The V call is TRBV5-1, the J call TRBJ2-2; 7 bases fit TRBD1. This CDR3 is 14 amino acids long. J lost 7 bases, V lost 4 bases, and 7 bases had no gene match. Looked up from germline, CDR1 is SGHRS and CDR2 is YFSETQ. CDR3 nucleotide sequence: TGCGCCAGCAGCACACAGGGGAATGGCGGGGAGCTGTTTTTT. Translating it yields CASSTQGNGGELFF.

The chain is built from TRBV24-1 and TRBJ2-3; the match to TRBD2 covers 13 bases. The CDR3 is 18 residues long. Trimming cost V 4 bases and J 2 bases; bases outside gene matches: 8. The germline CDR1 and CDR2 sequences are KGHDR and SFDVKD. CDR3 nucleotide sequence: TGTGCCACCAGTGAACGCCGACTAGCGGGAGGCTCCACAGATACGCAGTATTTT. Protein product: CATSERRLAGGSTDTQYF.

The J gene is TRBJ1-1, the V gene TRBV7-3, with D unresolved. The CDR3 is made up of 15 amino acids. The germline V gene encodes CDR1 SGHTA and CDR2 FQGTGA. V lost 5 bases to trimming and J lost 1 base, with 14 bases between them. Here the CDR3 reads CASSPREGSNTEAFF. In DNA form, the CDR3 reads TGTGCCAGCAGCCCCCGGGAGGGTTCGAACACTGAAGCTTTCTTT.

The rearrangement uses TRBV20-1 and TRBJ1-1; D gene ambiguous. The length of the CDR3 is 15 residues. Germline V CDR1 and CDR2: DFQATT, SNEGSKA (reference sequence). The V end lost 3 bases, the J end lost 4 bases, and 18 bases lay between the germline ends. CDR3 protein: CSARIGSGLGTEAFF. The CDR3, as DNA: TGCAGTGCTAGGATAGGCAGTGGACTCGGCACTGAAGCTTTCTTT.

The chain is built from TRBV5-6 and TRBJ2-5; no reliable D call. Per germline, CDR1 SGHDT and CDR2 YYEEEE. Trimming stripped 0 bases from V and 5 bases from J, with 5 bases between. CDR3 length: 12 residues. DNA of the CDR3: TGTGCCAGCAGCTTGGAAATGGAGACCCAGTACTTC. Translation: CASSLEMETQYF.

This rearrangement joins TRBV10-3 to TRBJ1-1; D is perhaps TRBD1 (5 bases). Germline values: CDR1 ENHRY, CDR2 SYGVKD. This CDR3 contains 11 residues. V was clipped by 7 bases and J by 8 bases, with 11 bases between them. In DNA form, the CDR3 reads TGTGCCATCAAGGAAGGGGCCGAAGCTTTCTTT. It encodes CAIKEGAEAFF.

This chain links TRBV7-9 with TRBJ2-1; the match to TRBD1 covers 7 bases. J was trimmed by 3 bases and V by 3 bases; bases with no gene match: 2. Looked up from germline, CDR1 is SEHNR and CDR2 is FQNEAQ (reference sequence). The CDR3 has 14 residues. This CDR3 reads CASSFRDSYNEQFF. The CDR3 coding sequence is TGTGCCAGCAGCTTCCGGGACAGCTACAATGAGCAGTTCTTC.

The chain is built from TRBV20-1 and TRBJ2-5; a possible D gene is TRBD2 (7 bases). V gave up 6 bases and J gave up 4 bases, with 15 bases separating them. The length of the CDR3 is 13 residues. Germline V lookup: CDR1 DFQATT, CDR2 SNEGSKA (reference sequence). CDR3: CSAPLGGAETQYF. DNA for the CDR3: TGCAGTGCCCCCCTGGGGGGGGCAGAGACCCAGTACTTC.

The chain joins TRBV19 to TRBJ1-1; no definite D call. V shed 3 bases and J shed 6 bases, with 11 bases lying between them. This CDR3 comprises 13 residues. Germline-derived CDR1 and CDR2 are LNHDA and SQIVND (reference sequence). The CDR3 region has the DNA TGTGCCAGTAGTATTTATGATCCGGCTGAAGCTTTCTTT. Translation gives CASSIYDPAEAFF.

Here the CDR3 reads CGTVGDTQYF. CDR3 nucleotide sequence: TGTGGGACAGTCGGAGATACGCAGTATTTT. The rearrangement links TRBV28 to TRBJ2-3; D perhaps matches TRBD1 (6 bases). Germline CDR1 and CDR2: MDHEN and SYDVKM. This CDR3 contains 10 residues.

The chain recombines TRBV5-1 with TRBJ2-7; D not resolved. V was cut by 4 bases and J by 2 bases, with 13 bases left in between. The V gene's germline CDR1 is SGHRS and CDR2 YFSETQ. The CDR3 is made up of 14 amino acids. The CDR3 sequence is CASSPPDETYEQYF. Here the CDR3 DNA reads TGCGCCAGCAGCCCCCCCGATGAAACCTACGAGCAGTACTTC.

V and J are TRBV27 and TRBJ1-5, with D unclear. Germline lookup yields CDR1 MNHEY and CDR2 SMNVEV (reference sequence). Trimming cost V 2 bases and J 3 bases, with 5 bases left between them. This CDR3 comprises 13 residues. Here the CDR3 reads CASSLTVNQPQHF. The CDR3 coding sequence is TGTGCCAGCAGTTTAACAGTCAATCAGCCCCAGCATTTT.

This clonotype is a singleton in its sample. The chain couples TRBV10-3 to TRBJ1-5; possible D gene TRBD1, 6 bases. The CDR3 extends over 14 amino acids. V lost 7 bases and J 1 base, leaving 11 bases between the germline ends. Germline V lookup: CDR1 ENHRY, CDR2 SYGVKD. DNA for the CDR3: TGTGCCATCAAACAGGGTGGGAGCAATCAGCCCCAGCATTTT. It is translated as CAIKQGGSNQPQHF.

This clonotype was observed a single time. V is TRBV7-2 and J is TRBJ1-4, with D unclear. CDR3 length: 11 residues. V was clipped by 4 bases and J by 7 bases, with 4 bases between them. Germline CDR1 and CDR2: SGHTA and FQGNSA. The CDR3 loop is CASSSREKLFF. Here the CDR3 DNA reads TGTGCCAGCAGCTCCCGTGAAAAACTGTTTTTT.

This clonotype was seen only once. The chain combines TRBV7-9 with TRBJ2-7; 9 bases line up with TRBD2. The CDR3 extends over 16 amino acids. Per the germline V gene, CDR1 is SEHNR and CDR2 is FQNEAQ (reference sequence). V gave up 5 bases and J gave up 7 bases; unmatched junction bases: 15. As DNA, the CDR3 is TGTGCCAGCAGCCCCACCCTAGCGGGGCGAGCGGGGGAGCAGTACTTC. Residues: CASSPTLAGRAGEQYF.

The chain carries TRBV4-1 and TRBJ2-5; D unresolved. Germline V gene sequence: CDR1 MGHRA, CDR2 YSYEKL. This CDR3 has 14 residues. V shed 0 bases and J shed 5 bases, with 10 bases lying between them. The CDR3 loop reads CASSQDLRRETQYF. CDR3 in DNA: TGCGCCAGCAGCCAAGACCTGCGCAGGGAGACCCAGTACTTC.

The J gene is TRBJ1-1, the V gene TRBV5-1; no clear D gene. This CDR3 region has 15 residues. The germline V and J ends were trimmed by 6 bases and 0 bases, with 15 bases remaining between them. Looked up from germline, CDR1 is SGHRS and CDR2 is YFSETQ. The chain's CDR3 is CASTRTEDMNTEAFF. The CDR3 DNA is TGCGCCAGCACCCGTACAGAGGATATGAACACTGAAGCTTTCTTT.